This T cell receptor (beta chain) was found in a study of T cells in Graves' hyperthyroidism and ophthalmopathy. Details on this clonotype: Germline is not matched at one junction end, which may reflect a read error.

TCR beta CDR3 regions were amplified from RNA. The HTBI primer set was used in a first-round RT-PCR of the TCR CDR3. Via MiXCR, TCRdb re-called the multiplex PCR reads, giving one row per CDR3 protein. The data hold fewer than 650,000 distinct CDR3 sequences, with over 45% observed a single time. The CDR3 consists of 16 residues. Germline V gene data show CDR1 as SGDLS and CDR2 as YYNGEE. The chain has TRBV9 and TRBJ2-5; 12 positions match TRBD2. The sample comprised peripheral blood or thyroid tissue (not recorded which). This receptor was taken from an adult woman with Graves' disease, either hyperthyroidism or ophthalmopathy (not recorded which). CDR3 nucleotide sequence: TGTGCCAGCAGCCCGGGGACTAGCGGGCGAGGGAAGACTCAGTACTTC. Its protein is CASSPGTSGRGKTQYF. Full variable domain (remainder filled in from reference TRBV9 and TRBJ2-5): DSGVTQTPKHLITATGQRVTLRCSPRSGDLSVYWYQQSLDQGLQFLIQYYNGEERAKGNILERFSAQQFPDLHSELNLSSLELGDSALYFCASSPGTSGRGKTQYFGPGTRLLVL.